One and the same sample provided the 15 T cell receptor beta chains below, sequenced in a study of shared clonotypes between healthy human individuals. Sequenced by immunoSEQ multiplex PCR; TCRdb stores in-frame clones only, minus some. The table lists roughly 1.5 million clones, 95% to 99% of them singletons, with 0.4% to 0.55% in the top ten. Sequencing was performed on naive CD4+ T cells sorted from blood. Specified subset: CD45RA+ positively selected. All receptors come from a man between 25 and 39 years old in good health.

The chain employs TRBV7-9 and TRBJ2-7; possible D gene TRBD1, 5 bases. This CDR3 is 14 amino acids long. Trimming removed 1 base at V and 1 base at J, with 8 bases between. CDR1 SEHNR and CDR2 FQNEAQ come from the germline V gene (reference sequence). CDR3: CASSLGQSSYEQYF. Here the CDR3 DNA reads TGTGCCAGCAGCTTAGGACAGTCGTCCTACGAGCAGTACTTC.

V and J are TRBV5-1 and TRBJ2-5, with TRBD2 matching 13 bases. The germline V gene has CDR1 SGHRS and CDR2 YFSETQ. The CDR3 runs 18 residues. The junction had 9 bases not matched to a gene; V was cut back by 0 bases and J by 4 bases. The DNA of the CDR3 is TGCGCCAGCAGCTTGGGGCAACTAGCGGGAGGGCCGCGAGAGACCCAGTACTTC. This translates into CASSLGQLAGGPRETQYF.

The count of this clone is one. CDR3 region: CATESKLSTDTQYF. Here the CDR3 DNA reads TGTGCCACCGAGAGCAAGTTAAGCACAGATACGCAGTATTTT. The chain uses TRBV15 and TRBJ2-3; unclear D gene. The CDR3 loop spans 14 amino acids. Germline V gene lookup returns CDR1 LNHNV and CDR2 YYDKDF (reference sequence). Trimming removed 8 bases from V and 0 bases from J, with 12 bases in between.

V usage is TRBV6-5 and J usage is TRBJ1-5; TRBD1 might be the D (6 bases). The CDR3 has 13 residues. V was clipped by 6 bases and J by 5 bases, with 11 bases between them. Per the germline V gene, CDR1 is MNHEY and CDR2 is SVGAGI. CDR3 coding DNA: TGTGCCAGCAGATACAGGGTTTATCAGCCCCAGCATTTT. Encoded protein: CASRYRVYQPQHF.

The genes are TRBV11-3 and TRBJ2-7; D gene uncertain. This CDR3 spans 14 amino acids. Trimming removed 5 bases from V and 0 bases from J, with 11 bases in between. CDR1 is SGHNT and CDR2 is YENEEA in the germline V gene. In nucleotides, the CDR3 is TGTGCCAGCAGCCTAATGGGTCACTCCTACGAGCAGTACTTC. Protein sequence: CASSLMGHSYEQYF.

The rearrangement joins TRBV6-1 to TRBJ2-2; 7 positions match TRBD1. Germline-derived CDR1 and CDR2 are MNHNS and SASEGT. V lost 2 bases to trimming and J lost 4 bases; unmatched junction nucleotides: 4. The CDR3 runs to 15 residues. The CDR3 here is CASSEIRQGTGELFF. The CDR3 DNA follows: TGTGCCAGCAGTGAAATTCGACAGGGCACCGGGGAGCTGTTTTTT.

This chain joins TRBV10-3 and TRBJ2-7; tentative D call: TRBD1 (6 bases). The CDR3 sequence is 13 residues long. V was shortened by 10 bases and J by 5 bases, with 18 bases between the two germline ends. The germline V gene encodes CDR1 ENHRY and CDR2 SYGVKD. The DNA for the CDR3 is TGTGCCACCCGGGACACCCTACTAGACGAGCAGTACTTC. Residues: CATRDTLLDEQYF.

The rearrangement links TRBV29-1 to TRBJ1-6, with 10 bases lining up with TRBD1. CDR1 is SQVTM and CDR2 is ANQGSEA in the germline V gene. The CDR3 sequence is 14 residues long. V was pared by 8 bases and J by 14 bases, with 15 bases of the junction left unmatched. CDR3 region: CSLTAEDRGRTLHF. The CDR3 region has the DNA TGCAGCTTAACGGCAGAGGACAGGGGGAGAACCCTCCACTTT.

The chain carries TRBV14 and TRBJ2-3; unclear D gene. This CDR3 contains 13 residues. The V gene lost 4 bases and the J gene lost 0 bases, with 5 bases spanning the gap. Germline V gives CDR1 SGHDN, CDR2 FVKESK. CDR3 coding DNA: TGTGCCAGCAGCCTCAGTAGCACAGATACGCAGTATTTT. It yields the protein CASSLSSTDTQYF.

The rearrangement links TRBV5-1 to TRBJ2-4; 8 nucleotides match TRBD2. This CDR3 has 20 residues. CDR1 SGHRS and CDR2 YFSETQ come from the germline V gene. With V trimmed by 1 base and J by 0 bases, 15 bases remained unmatched. CDR3 protein: CASSLFARGVAGIAKNIQYF. CDR3 nucleotides: TGCGCCAGCAGCTTGTTCGCGAGAGGGGTAGCGGGAATAGCCAAAAACATTCAGTACTTC.

J is TRBJ2-1 and V is TRBV28; TRBD2 aligns across 7 bases. Germline V CDR1 and CDR2: MDHEN, SYDVKM. The CDR3 runs 13 residues. With V trimmed by 3 bases and J by 7 bases, 3 bases remained unmatched. The CDR3, as DNA: TGTGCCAGCAGTTTTGGCGGGAGAAATGAGCAGTTCTTC. Translated, it gives CASSFGGRNEQFF.

For the CDR3, the DNA is TGCAGCGTCGAGGCGGGGTTCGGGACCCAGTACTTC. Protein: CSVEAGFGTQYF. The J gene is TRBJ2-5, the V gene TRBV29-1; the D gene is possibly TRBD2 (6 bases). Germline V gene sequence: CDR1 SQVTM, CDR2 ANQGSEA. V gave up 6 bases and J gave up 7 bases, with 15 bases separating them. CDR3 size: 12 residues.

This chain joins TRBV5-4 and TRBJ2-7; 8 bases line up with TRBD1. Per germline, CDR1 SGHNT and CDR2 YYREEE (reference sequence). The CDR3 length is 14 residues. V shed 4 bases, J shed 3 bases, and the junction held 6 bases outside the gene matches. CDR3 sequence reads: CASSRTGIGYEQYF. DNA of the CDR3: TGTGCCAGCAGCAGGACAGGGATCGGCTACGAGCAGTACTTC.

J is TRBJ2-7 and V is TRBV18; TRBD2 agrees at 11 bases. The CDR3 length is 15 residues. Germline-derived CDR1 and CDR2 are KGHSH and LQKENI. Trimming took 3 bases from V and 5 from J; bases not matched to a gene: 6. CDR3 bases: TGTGCCAGCTCACCTAGTAGCGGGAGGGCAAACGAGCAGTACTTC. This sequence encodes CASSPSSGRANEQYF.

The chain carries TRBV15 and TRBJ2-1; 8 bases are a match to TRBD1. Germline V gene lookup returns CDR1 LNHNV and CDR2 YYDKDF (reference sequence). J was trimmed by 5 bases and V by 2 bases; bases with no gene match: 5. The CDR3 sequence is 15 residues long. CDR3 bases: TGTGCCACCAGCAGACGGGACAGGACCAACAATGAGCAGTTCTTC. Translating it yields CATSRRDRTNNEQFF. The variable domain in full, with the rest retrieved from reference TRBV15 and TRBJ2-1, is DAMVIQNPRYQVTQFGKPVTLSCSQTLNHNVMYWYQQKSSQAPKLLFHYYDKDFNNEADTPDNFQSRRPNTSFCFLDIRSPGLGDTAMYLCATSRRDRTNNEQFFGPGTRLTVL.